Below, 20 T cell receptor beta chains from the same sample are listed, as sequenced in a study of blood T cells in healthy people across ages (dated by TCRdb to between 2014 and 2016). Libraries came from 5' RACE. Sequencing used an Illumina HiSeq 2500. The second PCR ran for roughly 7 to 11 cycles and used a J-beta primer mix along with a sample-barcoded 5' primer. TCRdb ran its own pipeline on the public reads, namely fastp trimming at Q25 and MiXCR clone calling, and kept in-frame beta chains. For every CDR3 protein sequence, its rows merge into one entry that carries the most common genes and DNA. Across this sample there are 730,000 or so distinct CDR3 sequences, with 43% seen only once. Jointly, the top ten make up 20% to 25% of the sample. Sequenced sample: blood. The receptors come from a woman aged 55-75 years in good health.

The rearrangement links TRBV7-2 to TRBJ2-1; either TRBD1 or TRBD2 may supply D (6 bases each). The CDR3 extends over 16 amino acids. Trimming stripped 5 bases from V and 6 bases from J, with 20 bases between. CDR1 is SGHTA and CDR2 is FQGNSA in the germline V gene. CDR3 region: CASSELRGRTANEQFF. DNA for the CDR3: TGTGCCAGCAGCGAACTTCGGGGGAGGACAGCCAATGAGCAGTTCTTC. Using reference TRBV7-2 and TRBJ2-1 for the parts outside the CDR3, the full variable domain is GAGVSQSPSNKVTEKGKDVELRCDPISGHTALYWYRQSLGQGLEFLIYFQGNSAPDKSGLPSDRFSAERTGGSVSTLTIQRTQQEDSAVYLCASSELRGRTANEQFFGPGTRLTVL.

In this sample, this clonotype turned up a few times. The J gene is TRBJ1-2, the V gene TRBV5-6; D might be TRBD1 (5 bases). Germline values: CDR1 SGHDT, CDR2 YYEEEE. Trimming pared 5 bases from V and 8 bases from J, leaving 13 bases between. CDR3 length: 12 amino acids. CDR3 nucleotides: TGTGCCAGCAGGTTCCTCGGGGGGGGCTACACCTTC. This codes for CASRFLGGGYTF.

To note about this clonotype: This could be a read error, since a much larger clone is one nucleotide away. The chain has TRBV4-2 and TRBJ2-3; 7 bases are a match to TRBD2. Looked up from germline, CDR1 is LGHNA and CDR2 is YNFKEQ. CDR3 size: 16 residues. This CDR3 reads CASSTGRGLHTDTRYF. CDR3 sequence (DNA): TGTGCCAGCAGCACGGGGAGGGGACTTCACACAGATACGCGGTATTTT.

In this sample, this clonotype turned up many times. The chain has TRBV29-1 and TRBJ1-2; unclear D gene. In germline, CDR1 is SQVTM, CDR2 ANQGSEA. Trimming left V 7 bases short and J 0 bases short, with 18 bases between. The CDR3 loop spans 15 amino acids. DNA for the CDR3: TGCAGCGCCGAAGCTGGGATCGGGGCTAACTATGGCTACACCTTC. It codes for CSAEAGIGANYGYTF.

V is TRBV30 and J is TRBJ1-1; TRBD1 is a possible D gene (6 bases). CDR1 is GTSNPN and CDR2 is SVGIG in the germline V gene (reference sequence). This CDR3 is 12 amino acids long. V lost 2 bases and J lost 4, with 8 bases in between. CDR3 in amino acids: CAWSLGGTEAFF. The CDR3 DNA sequence: TGTGCCTGGAGTTTAGGGGGCACTGAAGCTTTCTTT.

The chain couples TRBV7-2 to TRBJ2-5; 8 bases are a match to TRBD2. The CDR3 covers 14 residues. The V segment lost 7 bases and the J segment 7 bases; nucleotides outside the gene matches: 11. From germline, CDR1 is SGHTA and CDR2 FQGNSA. CDR3 bases: TGTGCCAGCATCCTTTCAGCGGGAGAGGGGACCCAGTACTTC. This codes for CASILSAGEGTQYF.

This chain links TRBV20-1 with TRBJ2-5, with 9 bases fitting TRBD2. V trimming: 3 bases; J trimming: 5 bases; junction bases outside the gene matches: 25. The CDR3 spans 20 residues. Germline loops: CDR1 DFQATT, CDR2 SNEGSKA (reference sequence). In DNA, the CDR3 is TGCAGTGCTAGGGGTTGGACAGGAATGGCGTGGCGGGAGGGCTGGGAGACCCAGTACTTC. This encodes CSARGWTGMAWREGWETQYF.

V gene TRBV20-1 combines with J gene TRBJ2-7; 10 bases align to TRBD2. Germline V gene sequence: CDR1 DFQATT, CDR2 SNEGSKA (reference sequence). This CDR3 is 14 amino acids long. The V gene end was trimmed by 5 bases and the J gene end by 2 bases; junction bases not matched to a gene: 6. In DNA form, the CDR3 reads TGCAGTGCTCAAGATAGCGGGAGGACCTACGAGCAGTACTTC. It is translated as CSAQDSGRTYEQYF.

The chain joins TRBV4-1 to TRBJ1-5; a weak D match, TRBD1 (6 bases). The CDR3 consists of 20 residues. V lost 0 bases to trimming and J lost 2 bases, with 23 bases between them. From germline, CDR1 is MGHRA and CDR2 YSYEKL. The CDR3 reads CASSQDWGGAGGVRNQPQHF. The DNA of the CDR3 is TGCGCCAGCAGCCAAGACTGGGGGGGGGCCGGAGGTGTTCGCAATCAGCCCCAGCATTTT.

V usage is TRBV5-6 and J usage is TRBJ2-7; D may be TRBD2 (7 bases). The J call may be mistaken, given a closer DNA end match to TRBJ2-5. CDR1 is SGHDT and CDR2 is YYEEEE in the germline V gene. CDR3 length: 16 residues. This chain's CDR3 is CASSLGPGGLGETQYF. The CDR3 DNA reads as TGTGCCAGCAGCTTGGGACCCGGGGGGCTGGGGGAGACCCAGTACTTC.

This clonotype appeared a few times. The chain links TRBV18 to TRBJ2-3; no definite D call. The germline gives CDR1 KGHSH, CDR2 LQKENI. Trimming took 7 bases from V and 1 from J, leaving 6 bases between them. The CDR3 has 12 residues. CDR3 sequence reads: CASYGGTDTQYF. CDR3 DNA: TGTGCCAGCTACGGAGGCACAGATACGCAGTATTTT.

The chain carries TRBV4-2 and TRBJ2-7; D is perhaps TRBD1 or TRBD2 (5 bases each). The CDR3 is 14 residues long. V was clipped by 0 bases and J by 7 bases, with 13 bases between them. Germline CDR1 LGHNA, CDR2 YNFKEQ. CDR3 DNA sequence: TGTGCCAGCAGCCAAGATCTTGGGGGTGGAGAGCAGTACTTC. Its translation is CASSQDLGGGEQYF.

Notes on this clonotype: A single base separates this from a much larger clone, so it may be a read error. The DNA of the CDR3 is TGCAGCGTTGAAGACTGGGTAGAGCCAAAAGAGACCCAGTACTTC. As protein: CSVEDWVEPKETQYF. The chain joins TRBV29-1 to TRBJ2-7, with no clear D. The end of the DNA is better explained by TRBJ2-5, so the J call may be wrong. This CDR3 is 15 amino acids long. Per germline, CDR1 SQVTM and CDR2 ANQGSEA.

The chain combines TRBV4-1 with TRBJ2-7; D gene uncertain. Trimming took off 1 base at V and 0 bases at J, with 19 bases between the two ends. The germline gives CDR1 MGHRA, CDR2 YSYEKL. The CDR3 totals 18 residues. The CDR3 region is CASSQVRFDGTSSYEQYF. CDR3 DNA: TGCGCCAGCAGCCAAGTCAGATTTGACGGTACTTCCTCCTACGAGCAGTACTTC.

This clonotype was seen ten or more times. The chain uses TRBV7-2 and TRBJ2-5; no firm D call. V lost 1 base, J lost 4 bases, and 10 bases lay in between. The CDR3 consists of 14 residues. Germline values: CDR1 SGHTA, CDR2 FQGNSA. This CDR3 is CASSLERLRETQYF. CDR3 nucleotides: TGTGCCAGCAGCTTAGAGCGTCTACGAGAGACCCAGTACTTC.

This clonotype was observed at least ten times. The rearrangement links TRBV24-1 to TRBJ2-7; weak D call: TRBD1 (5 bases). The ends were cut back, 5 bases at V and 6 bases at J, with 10 bases in the middle. The V gene's germline CDR1 is KGHDR and CDR2 SFDVKD. The CDR3 consists of 12 residues. The CDR3: CATSAGASEQYF. DNA for the CDR3: TGTGCCACCAGTGCTGGGGCGTCCGAGCAGTACTTC.

The chain combines TRBV10-2 with TRBJ2-3, with no clear D. The germline CDR1 and CDR2 sequences are WSHSY and SAAADI. V was cut by 0 bases and J by 0 bases, with 13 bases left in between. The CDR3 has 17 residues. The CDR3 bases are TGCGCCAGCAGTGAGTCAGGACGAGGATACAGCACAGATACGCAGTATTTT. Encoded protein: CASSESGRGYSTDTQYF.

The chain uses TRBV9 and TRBJ2-3; a possible D gene is TRBD1 (6 bases). V lost 3 bases and J lost 6, with 17 bases in between. The CDR3 runs 15 residues. CDR1 and CDR2 (germline): SGDLS, YYNGEE. DNA of the CDR3: TGTGCCAGCAGCGGGGGACACGGGAATTTCGATACGCAGTATTTT. It encodes CASSGGHGNFDTQYF.

The chain recombines TRBV12-3 or TRBV12-4 with TRBJ1-1; D is perhaps TRBD1 (5 bases). V was pared by 4 bases and J by 3 bases, with 12 bases between. The CDR3 has 14 residues. As DNA, the CDR3 is TGTGCCAGCAGTTATATGGGGGGGGACACTGAAGCTTTCTTT. Translated, it gives CASSYMGGDTEAFF.

The table lists this clonotype with many counts. The genes are TRBV10-3 and TRBJ2-7; 14 bases map to TRBD2. With 6 bases clipped from V and 8 bases from J, the junction kept 12 bases outside the gene matches. Germline CDR1 reads ENHRY; CDR2 reads SYGVKD. The CDR3 length is 16 residues. CDR3 protein: CAIRGAGTSGSGKQYF. CDR3 sequence (DNA): TGTGCCATCAGGGGGGCCGGGACTAGCGGGAGTGGCAAGCAGTACTTC.